The 16 T cell receptor beta chains below all came from one sample that was sequenced in a study of Ad26.COV2.S vaccination and SARS-CoV-2 variants. Described treatment: roughly 18 received Ad26.COV2.S at low or high dose, single or two shots; roughly five received placebo; per-sample allocation not given. Sampling was done on day 63 after the first vaccine or placebo injection. The data were produced by immunoSEQ multiplex PCR, yet TCRdb's version contains in-frame clones alone and is incomplete. The profile shows 350,000 to 500,000 clones, about 90% of them singletons. The sequencing here drew on peripheral blood, taken in a trial of Ad26.COV2.S vaccine versus placebo. The receptors come from a person aged 18 to 65 who received the Ad26.COV2.S COVID-19 vaccine or a placebo.

The chain is built from TRBV6-5 and TRBJ1-5; D call uncertain. The germline V and J ends were trimmed by 6 bases and 7 bases, with 13 bases remaining between them. Germline loops: CDR1 MNHEY, CDR2 SVGAGI. This CDR3 is 13 amino acids long. The CDR3 region has the DNA TGTGCCAGCAGATCCTCCCTAGGACAGCCCCAGCATTTT. As protein: CASRSSLGQPQHF.

In its sample, this clone was seen a few times. The chain is built from TRBV14 and TRBJ1-1; D unresolved. This CDR3 contains 15 residues. The V gene's germline CDR1 is SGHDN and CDR2 FVKESK. V lost 3 bases and J lost 0, with 11 bases in between. In nucleotides, the CDR3 is TGTGCCAGCAGCCAGGACCTTGGGATGAACACTGAAGCTTTCTTT. Protein sequence: CASSQDLGMNTEAFF. The full variable domain, rest sourced from reference TRBV14 and TRBJ1-1, is EAGVTQFPSHSVIEKGQTVTLRCDPISGHDNLYWYRRVMGKEIKFLLHFVKESKQDESGMPNNRFLAERTGGTYSTLKVQPAELEDSGVYFCASSQDLGMNTEAFFGQGTRLTVV.

This clone appeared a few times. CDR3 sequence: CASSLVPETQYF. CDR3 in DNA: TGTGCCAGCAGCTTAGTTCCTGAGACCCAGTACTTC. The chain is built from TRBV7-9 and TRBJ2-5; unclear D gene. The CDR3 is 12 residues long. Germline V gene lookup returns CDR1 SEHNR and CDR2 FQNEAQ (reference sequence). Trimming removed 1 base at V and 5 bases at J, with 5 bases between.

Comments on this clone: Other nucleotide sequences in the sample specify the same CDR3. The chain employs TRBV9 and TRBJ2-5, with no clear D. The germline gives CDR1 SGDLS, CDR2 YYNGEE. V lost 3 bases and J 0 bases, leaving 3 bases between the germline ends. The CDR3 covers 12 residues. This CDR3 is CASSANQETQYF. CDR3 DNA sequence: TGTGCCAGCAGCGCCAACCAAGAGACCCAGTACTTC.

The J gene is TRBJ1-2, the V gene TRBV15; D is possibly TRBD1 (6 bases). Trimming left V 2 bases short and J 7 bases short, with 11 bases between. Germline-derived CDR1 and CDR2 are LNHNV and YYDKDF (reference sequence). The CDR3 is 13 residues long. DNA for the CDR3: TGTGCCACCAGCAGAACACGGACAGTTGGCTACACCTTC. Protein: CATSRTRTVGYTF.

The CDR3 sequence is CASTDRGSSYGYTF. CDR3 bases: TGTGCCAGTACCGATCGGGGGTCGAGCTATGGCTACACCTTC. The chain couples TRBV19 to TRBJ1-2, with D possibly matching TRBD1 (5 bases). The CDR3 is 14 amino acids. Per germline, CDR1 LNHDA and CDR2 SQIVND (reference sequence). Trimming took 7 bases from V and 4 from J, leaving 16 bases between them.

This chain connects TRBV3-1 (or the pseudogene TRBV3-2) to TRBJ1-5; perhaps TRBD1 as D (5 bases). The CDR3 extends over 16 amino acids. Germline V gene lookup returns CDR1 LGHDT and CDR2 YNNKEL (reference sequence). V was pared by 1 base and J by 5 bases, with 15 bases between. CDR3 DNA sequence: TGTGCCAGCAGCCAAGTCTTTTGCCAGGGTGATCAGCCCCAGCATTTT. This gives the protein CASSQVFCQGDQPQHF.

This clone turned up a few times. The CDR3 nucleotides are TGTGCCATTCCGGGACAGGGGGCTCCCGGGGAGCTGTTTTTT. Its protein is CAIPGQGAPGELFF. The chain carries TRBV10-3 and TRBJ2-2, with 12 positions matching TRBD1. There are 14 residues in the CDR3. Germline V gives CDR1 ENHRY, CDR2 SYGVKD. Unmatched junction bases numbered 5, after V lost 9 bases and J lost 6 bases.

The rearrangement joins TRBV7-2 to TRBJ2-7; 11 positions agree with TRBD2. The CDR3 covers 15 residues. Germline CDR1 SGHTA, CDR2 FQGNSA. V gave up 3 bases and J gave up 2 bases; unmatched junction bases: 3. In DNA form, the CDR3 reads TGTGCCAGCAGCTTCGGACTAGCGGGCACCTACGAGCAGTACTTC. Protein product: CASSFGLAGTYEQYF. The variable domain in full, completed from reference TRBV7-2 and TRBJ2-7, reads GAGVSQSPSNKVTEKGKDVELRCDPISGHTALYWYRQSLGQGLEFLIYFQGNSAPDKSGLPSDRFSAERTGGSVSTLTIQRTQQEDSAVYLCASSFGLAGTYEQYFGPGTRLTVT.

The rearrangement uses TRBV3-1 (or the pseudogene TRBV3-2) and TRBJ2-1, with 7 positions matching TRBD2. The junction had 9 bases not matched to a gene; V was cut back by 4 bases and J by 0 bases. The CDR3 totals 17 residues. CDR1 and CDR2 from the germline V gene are LGHDT and YNNKEL (reference sequence). CDR3 DNA sequence: TGTGCCAGCAGCCCCCGCAGCGGGGTCCGCTCCTACAATGAGCAGTTCTTC. Its protein is CASSPRSGVRSYNEQFF.

This chain uses TRBV2 with TRBJ1-2; 8 nucleotides agree with TRBD1. Germline V gene sequence: CDR1 SNHLY, CDR2 FYNNEI. The V and J ends lost 1 base and 7 bases, in that order; junction bases with no gene match: 8. CDR3 length equals 15 residues. The CDR3 DNA is TGTGCCAGCAGTGAAGTCCCTGGACAGGGTGGTGGCTACACCTTC. It encodes CASSEVPGQGGGYTF. The full variable domain, rest sourced from reference TRBV2 and TRBJ1-2, is EPEVTQTPSHQVTQMGQEVILRCVPISNHLYFYWYRQILGQKVEFLVSFYNNEISEKSEIFDDQFSVERPDGSNFTLKIRSTKLEDSAMYFCASSEVPGQGGGYTFGSGTRLTVV.

The chain employs TRBV29-1 and TRBJ2-2; D perhaps matches TRBD1 (5 bases). The CDR3 sequence is 13 residues long. Germline-derived CDR1 and CDR2 are SQVTM and ANQGSEA. V gave up 4 bases and J gave up 8 bases, with 14 bases separating them. CDR3 region: CSVGARVSGELFF. The DNA of the CDR3 is TGCAGCGTTGGAGCCAGGGTGTCTGGGGAGCTGTTTTTT.

The V call is TRBV6-1, the J call TRBJ1-6; D gene unclear. This CDR3 spans 11 amino acids. CDR1 and CDR2 from the germline V gene are MNHNS and SASEGT. Trimming shortened V by 3 bases and J by 14 bases, and 8 bases separated the two germline ends. CDR3 sequence (DNA): TGTGCCAGCAGTGACGCCAACTCCCTCCACTTT. Protein product: CASSDANSLHF.

The CDR3, as DNA: TGTGCCAGCAGCTTAGAGGGGGGAGGCACCTACAATGAGCAGTTCTTC. As protein: CASSLEGGGTYNEQFF. The rearrangement joins TRBV11-2 to TRBJ2-1; D is perhaps TRBD2 (6 bases). The length of the CDR3 is 16 residues. Germline CDR1 reads SGHAT; CDR2 reads FQNNGV. Trimming took off 0 bases at V and 2 bases at J, with 11 bases between the two ends.

The J gene is TRBJ2-1, the V gene TRBV3-1 (or the pseudogene TRBV3-2); maybe TRBD2 (6 bases). V was pared by 0 bases and J by 9 bases, with 24 bases between. This CDR3 has 18 amino acids. Per the germline V gene, CDR1 is LGHDT and CDR2 is YNNKEL (reference sequence). CDR3 sequence (DNA): TGTGCCAGCAGCCAAGATATTAGCTTTGGAGGGCTGGTGGGTGAGCAGTTCTTC. Translated: CASSQDISFGGLVGEQFF.

V is TRBV5-3 and J is TRBJ1-5; TRBD1 matches at 12 bases. TRBV5-3 is an ORF for which the function is uncertain. CDR3 length equals 17 residues. V trimming: 10 bases; J trimming: 2 bases; junction bases outside the gene matches: 13. CDR3 DNA: TGTGCCTCAGAGGGGGACAGGGGGCTGGAGGGCAATCAGCCCCAGCATTTT. Translated, it gives CASEGDRGLEGNQPQHF.